Each of the 20 T cell receptor beta chains below was sequenced from the same sample in a study of OX40 agonist ivuxolimab in advanced cancers. Clones were read by immunoSEQ multiplex PCR, and TCRdb kept only the in-frame ones, dropping some. Here the sample spans 13,000 or so clones, 77% being singletons. The sequenced sample was CD4+ or CD8+ T cells sorted from blood, obtained in a trial of the OX40 agonist ivuxolimab. These receptors all come from an adult with an advanced solid tumor such as melanoma, head and neck, liver or kidney cancer.

The rearrangement uses TRBV19 and TRBJ2-2, with TRBD2 identical over 10 bases. This CDR3 is built from 19 residues. V gave up 0 bases and J gave up 6 bases; unmatched junction bases: 13. Germline assignment: CDR1 LNHDA and CDR2 SQIVND (reference sequence). CDR3: CASSIDPPGLAIYSGELFF. For the CDR3, the DNA is TGTGCCAGTAGTATAGACCCCCCGGGACTAGCGATTTATTCCGGGGAGCTGTTTTTT.

The chain has TRBV7-9 and TRBJ1-4; the match to TRBD1 covers 7 bases. Per germline, CDR1 SEHNR and CDR2 FQNEAQ (reference sequence). This CDR3 has 18 amino acids. J was trimmed by 3 bases and V by 5 bases; bases with no gene match: 15. The CDR3 loop is CASSRRTGEWVANEKLFF. CDR3 bases: TGTGCCAGCAGCCGTAGGACAGGAGAGTGGGTGGCTAATGAAAAACTGTTTTTT.

The chain couples TRBV9 to TRBJ2-1; D is uncertain. The V end lost 0 bases, the J end lost 7 bases, and 8 bases lay between the germline ends. The CDR3 length is 13 residues. Germline V gene sequence: CDR1 SGDLS, CDR2 YYNGEE. CDR3 in DNA: TGTGCCAGCAGCGTAGCTACAGCGAATGAGCAGTTCTTC. Amino acid sequence: CASSVATANEQFF.

The chain combines TRBV5-1 with TRBJ2-7; 12 bases align to TRBD1. The junction had 11 bases not matched to a gene; V was cut back by 4 bases and J by 0 bases. Germline CDR1 SGHRS, CDR2 YFSETQ. The CDR3 has 18 residues. This CDR3 reads CASSLGQGAPISSYEQYF. The CDR3 DNA follows: TGCGCCAGCAGCCTGGGACAGGGGGCCCCAATTAGCTCCTACGAGCAGTACTTC.

This clone has more than one count but fewer than ten. The chain couples TRBV29-1 to TRBJ2-1; D gene unclear. Per germline, CDR1 SQVTM and CDR2 ANQGSEA. This CDR3 is built from 10 residues. The V end lost 6 bases, the J end lost 8 bases, and 8 bases lay between the germline ends. The CDR3 nucleotides are TGCAGCGTCTTTGGCGATGAGCAGTTCTTC. It is translated as CSVFGDEQFF.

J is TRBJ2-1 and V is TRBV6-1, with TRBD1 matching 10 bases. The CDR3 extends over 15 amino acids. V was clipped by 6 bases and J by 7 bases; unmatched bases: 9. Germline V CDR1 and CDR2: MNHNS, SASEGT. CDR3 bases: TGTGCCAGCAGATTAGACAGGGGGCCAGGGAATGAGCAGTTCTTC. It encodes CASRLDRGPGNEQFF.

This clone was seen more than once but under ten times. The chain links TRBV9 to TRBJ2-2, with a weak D call TRBD1 (6 bases). Germline CDR1 is SGDLS and CDR2 is YYNGEE. The length of the CDR3 is 15 residues. Between the trimmed V and J ends, which lost 1 base and 7 bases, there was a span of 14 bases. CDR3 bases: TGTGCCAGCAGCGTACGGGACATTGGTATCGGGGAGCTGTTTTTT. Its protein product is CASSVRDIGIGELFF.

The genes are TRBV5-1 and TRBJ2-5; 10 nucleotides agree with TRBD2. The CDR3 has 17 amino acids. Germline V gene sequence: CDR1 SGHRS, CDR2 YFSETQ. V shed 0 bases and J 4 bases; nucleotides not matched to a gene: 9. The CDR3 loop reads CASSLADSSGSGETQYF. The CDR3 coding sequence is TGCGCCAGCAGCTTGGCAGACTCTAGCGGGAGTGGAGAGACCCAGTACTTC.

V and J are TRBV2 and TRBJ2-7; weak D call: TRBD1 (6 bases). Germline CDR1 and CDR2: SNHLY and FYNNEI. The length of the CDR3 is 15 residues. V shed 6 bases and J shed 2 bases, with 17 bases lying between them. The CDR3 region has the DNA TGTGCCAGCAGGGACAGCCGGACGCCTACCTACGAGCAGTACTTC. Amino acids: CASRDSRTPTYEQYF.

This clone was seen only a few times. The chain has TRBV5-6 and TRBJ2-7, with 10 positions matching TRBD2. Germline-derived CDR1 and CDR2 are SGHDT and YYEEEE. The CDR3 is 16 amino acids. V dropped 1 base and J dropped 2; count of bases not matched to a gene: 6. CDR3 nucleotide sequence: TGTGCCAGCAGCTTGCAGCTAGCGGGAGCGGCCTACGAGCAGTACTTC. This encodes CASSLQLAGAAYEQYF. Combining the CDR3 with reference TRBV5-6 and TRBJ2-7 gives the whole variable domain DAGVTQSPTHLIKTRGQQVTLRCSPKSGHDTVSWYQQALGQGPQFIFQYYEEEERQRGNFPDRFSGHQFPNYSSELNVNALLLGDSALYLCASSLQLAGAAYEQYFGPGTRLTVT.

This chain joins TRBV4-2 and TRBJ2-2; D remains ambiguous. V dropped 0 bases and J dropped 2 bases, with 13 bases sitting between them. The CDR3 length is 17 residues. Germline V gives CDR1 LGHNA, CDR2 YNFKEQ. The CDR3 DNA follows: TGTGCCAGCAGCCAAGAATCCTTTCTACAAAACACCGGGGAGCTGTTTTTT. Translation: CASSQESFLQNTGELFF.

This clone was seen a single time. The rearrangement joins TRBV19 to TRBJ2-2, with a weak D call TRBD1 (6 bases). The V end lost 5 bases, the J end lost 5 bases, and 12 bases lay between the germline ends. The germline V gene encodes CDR1 LNHDA and CDR2 SQIVND (reference sequence). The CDR3 length is 14 residues. CDR3 region: CASSRNRETGELFF. The CDR3 DNA reads as TGTGCCAGTAGTCGAAACAGGGAGACCGGGGAGCTGTTTTTT. Using reference TRBV19 and TRBJ2-2 for the parts outside the CDR3, the full variable domain is DGGITQSPKYLFRKEGQNVTLSCEQNLNHDAMYWYRQDPGQGLRLIYYSQIVNDFQKGDIAEGYSVSREKKESFPLTVTSAQKNPTAFYLCASSRNRETGELFFGEGSRLTVL.

The table lists this clone with a few counts. This chain uses TRBV6-5 with TRBJ1-5; no definite D call. Germline CDR1 MNHEY, CDR2 SVGAGI. The CDR3 consists of 15 residues. The germline V and J ends were trimmed by 6 bases and 3 bases, with 15 bases remaining between them. The CDR3 nucleotides read TGTGCCAGCAGCCTCGACATTGCCGCCAATCAGCCCCAGCATTTT. As protein: CASSLDIAANQPQHF.

The chain recombines TRBV2 with TRBJ2-3, with 9 bases identical to TRBD2. CDR3 size: 15 residues. Germline lookup yields CDR1 SNHLY and CDR2 FYNNEI. The trim removed 7 bases at V and 4 bases at J, leaving 9 bases unmatched. CDR3: CASKLLAGVADTQYF. DNA for the CDR3: TGTGCCAGCAAACTATTAGCGGGAGTAGCAGATACGCAGTATTTT.

This rearrangement joins TRBV7-9 to TRBJ2-2; TRBD1 aligns across 7 bases. This CDR3 is 15 amino acids long. Unmatched junction bases numbered 1, after V lost 2 bases and J lost 1 base. Germline V CDR1 and CDR2: SEHNR, FQNEAQ (reference sequence). The CDR3 bases are TGTGCCAGCAGCTTAAGACAGGGGAACACCGGGGAGCTGTTTTTT. Amino acid sequence: CASSLRQGNTGELFF.

V gene TRBV29-1 combines with J gene TRBJ2-7; TRBD1 matches at 9 bases. The CDR3 covers 16 residues. J was trimmed by 2 bases and V by 6 bases; bases with no gene match: 14. Germline CDR1 is SQVTM and CDR2 is ANQGSEA. The CDR3 reads CSVILLGTGITYEQYF. In nucleotides, the CDR3 is TGCAGCGTCATACTCCTAGGGACAGGGATAACCTACGAGCAGTACTTC.

The gene calls are TRBV7-6 and TRBJ2-3, with a tentative D call TRBD2 (6 bases). The V gene's germline CDR1 is SGHVS and CDR2 FNYEAQ. Trimming cost V 0 bases and J 2 bases, with 9 bases left between them. The CDR3 length is 15 residues. This CDR3 is CASSLAGTSTDTQYF. The CDR3 DNA reads as TGTGCCAGCAGCTTAGCCGGGACTTCCACAGATACGCAGTATTTT. The whole variable domain, filled in from reference TRBV7-6 and TRBJ2-3, reads GAGVSQSPRYKVTKRGQDVALRCDPISGHVSLYWYRQALGQGPEFLTYFNYEAQQDKSGLPNDRFSAERPEGSISTLTIQRTEQRDSAMYRCASSLAGTSTDTQYFGPGTRLTVL.

The chain is built from TRBV10-2 and TRBJ2-1, with D possibly matching TRBD2 (5 bases). CDR1 WSHSY and CDR2 SAAADI come from the germline V gene. V lost 7 bases to trimming and J lost 8 bases, with 21 bases between them. The CDR3 is made up of 15 amino acids. CDR3 DNA sequence: TGCGCCAGCATTCCCCCTGAAGGGAGTAAGGATGAGCAGTTCTTC. Translated, it gives CASIPPEGSKDEQFF.

This clone was counted between two and nine times. V and J are TRBV7-8 and TRBJ2-1; weak D call: TRBD2 (6 bases). This CDR3 spans 15 amino acids. Germline V gene data show CDR1 as SGHVS and CDR2 as FQNEAQ. V lost 0 bases to trimming and J lost 8 bases, with 14 bases between them. The CDR3 sequence is CASSLADGSGDEQFF. The CDR3 nucleotides read TGTGCCAGCAGCTTAGCGGACGGGAGTGGAGATGAGCAGTTCTTC.

The chain has TRBV4-1 and TRBJ2-1; no firm D call. CDR3 length: 12 residues. Deletions cut 0 bases from V and 8 bases from J, with 5 bases between. CDR1 is MGHRA, CDR2 YSYEKL, per germline. The CDR3 spells CASSQDRDEQFF. Written as DNA, the CDR3 is TGCGCCAGCAGCCAAGATCGGGATGAGCAGTTCTTC.